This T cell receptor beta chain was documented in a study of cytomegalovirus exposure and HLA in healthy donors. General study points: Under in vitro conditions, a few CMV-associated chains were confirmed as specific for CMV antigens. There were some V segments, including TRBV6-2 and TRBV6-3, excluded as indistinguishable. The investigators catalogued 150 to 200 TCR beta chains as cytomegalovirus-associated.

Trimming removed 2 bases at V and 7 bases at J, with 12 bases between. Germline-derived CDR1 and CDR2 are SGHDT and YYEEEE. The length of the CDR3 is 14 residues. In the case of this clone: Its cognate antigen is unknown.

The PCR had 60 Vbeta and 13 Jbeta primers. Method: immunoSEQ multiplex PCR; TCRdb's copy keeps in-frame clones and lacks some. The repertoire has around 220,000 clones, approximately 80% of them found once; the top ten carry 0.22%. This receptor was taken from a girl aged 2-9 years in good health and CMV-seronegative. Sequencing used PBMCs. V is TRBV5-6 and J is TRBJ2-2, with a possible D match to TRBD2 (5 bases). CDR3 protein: CASSFISGSGELFF. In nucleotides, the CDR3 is TGTGCCAGCAGCTTTATATCGGGGAGCGGGGAGCTGTTTTTT.